A single sample gave rise to the 4 T cell receptor beta chains below, sequenced in a study of patients and donors after allogeneic stem cell transplantation. TCRdb re-called the RT-PCR reads through MiXCR, storing one row per CDR3 protein. Of roughly 940,000 distinct CDR3 sequences in the sample, roughly 18% are singletons; the top ten hold roughly 6.4%. Sequenced material: blood, either unsorted or a sorted T cell fraction (not recorded which). These receptors came from a human donor who was either an allogeneic HSCT recipient or a stem cell or donor lymphocyte infusion donor (not recorded which). It is not recorded whose cells these are; they may come from a transplant donor.

The chain employs TRBV5-6 and TRBJ2-3, with TRBD2 as a possible D gene (6 bases). The V gene's germline CDR1 is SGHDT and CDR2 YYEEEE. CDR3 length: 14 amino acids. V lost 6 bases and J 12 bases, leaving 23 bases between the germline ends. The CDR3 DNA sequence: TGTGCCAGCAACCCCCTTCGCGGGGAGACGGGACAGTATTTT. Its protein is CASNPLRGETGQYF.

The chain joins TRBV15 to TRBJ2-7; D gene ambiguous. The CDR3 length is 14 residues. V gave up 0 bases and J gave up 2 bases, with 8 bases separating them. Per the germline V gene, CDR1 is LNHNV and CDR2 is YYDKDF (reference sequence). CDR3: CATSRDQKTYEQYF. The DNA for the CDR3 is TGTGCCACCAGCAGAGATCAAAAAACCTACGAGCAGTACTTC.

In its sample, this clonotype was seen a few times. The V call is TRBV20-1, the J call TRBJ1-4; the D is unclear. Germline V CDR1 and CDR2: DFQATT, SNEGSKA (reference sequence). The CDR3 consists of 15 residues. Trimming removed 0 bases at V and 8 bases at J, with 16 bases between. CDR3 residues: CSARDIGNQREKLFF. In DNA, the CDR3 is TGCAGTGCTAGAGATATCGGGAATCAAAGGGAAAAACTGTTTTTT.

J is TRBJ2-7 and V is TRBV18; TRBD1 or TRBD2 may be the D gene (5 bases each). The V end was cut by 3 bases, the J end by 0 bases, with 15 bases between. CDR1 KGHSH and CDR2 LQKENI come from the germline V gene. This CDR3 spans 16 amino acids. CDR3 amino acids: CASSPGEGRPSYEQYF. CDR3 sequence (DNA): TGTGCCAGCTCACCGGGTGAGGGGCGACCCTCCTACGAGCAGTACTTC.